Below, one T cell receptor (beta chain) is given with its context. This sample stems from a study of blood T cell repertoires in COVID-19. Study summary: Acute and convalescent COVID-19 specimens originated in the United States, Italy and Spain. From T cells, B-cell-depleted T cells, or PBMCs came the material, which was cDNA or gDNA.

Original data processing: Amplifying reference gene primers gave estimates of nucleated cell counts. The method was immunoSEQ multiplex PCR; TCRdb's version includes in-frame clones alone and lacks a portion of them. V and J calls plus clone size are reproduced from that table; the DNA served to infer D and trimming. The profile covers 200,000 to 250,000 clones, with about 88% appearing a single time and around 1.6% taken by the ten largest. This CDR3 spans 13 amino acids. Germline CDR1 LGHNA, CDR2 YSLEER. The germline V and J ends were trimmed by 1 base and 4 bases, with 5 bases remaining between them.

The sequencing input was peripheral blood. This chain uses TRBV4-3 with TRBJ2-1; D is undetermined. This clonotype was obtained from a man aged 70 or older with acute or convalescent COVID-19. CDR3 sequence reads: CASSQGLYNEQFF. Written as DNA, the CDR3 is TGCGCCAGCAGCCAAGGGCTTTACAATGAGCAGTTCTTC.